The clone carrying this TCR beta chain was seen repeatedly, ten times or more. The data originate from a study of blood T cell repertoires in COVID-19. About the research overall: The samples span acute and convalescent COVID-19 from the United States, Italy and Spain.

V dropped 5 bases and J dropped 5 bases, with 6 bases sitting between them. Germline loops: CDR1 SEHNR, CDR2 FQNEAQ (reference sequence). CDR3 length: 11 amino acids. Per the authors' pipeline: Scientists estimated how many nucleated cells there were by amplifying reference gene primers. Sequencing was performed with immunoSEQ multiplex PCR; in TCRdb, only in-frame clones are kept and a portion is missing. V and J calls and clone size come straight from that table; D and trimming were deduced from the DNA. This sample carries approximately 270,000 clones, approximately 85% of them seen once, and the ten largest clones take 9.5% to 11%.

The rearrangement joins TRBV7-9 to TRBJ1-1; D unresolved. Sequencing input: peripheral blood. The sequence was obtained from a woman in her seventies with acute or convalescent COVID-19. CDR3 sequence: CASSPGTEAFF. CDR3 DNA sequence: TGTGCCAGCAGCCCCGGGACTGAAGCTTTCTTT.